This T cell receptor beta chain was obtained from a study of follicular helper T cells after annual influenza vaccination. TCRdb keeps only in-frame clones here, not all; method: immunoSEQ multiplex PCR. The sample holds about 15,000 clones; roughly 80% are singletons and the top ten take about 0.41%. Sample time point: 2014-2015 season, pre-vaccination. V lost 9 bases and J lost 2; bases outside the gene matches: 13. In germline, CDR1 is MNHEY, CDR2 SMNVEV (reference sequence). There are 16 residues in the CDR3. This clone is a singleton in its sample. The V gene is TRBV27, the J gene TRBJ1-1; 9 bases are shared with TRBD1. The receptor's source is an adult who received the influenza vaccine. Sample: CXCR5- memory CD4+ T cells sorted from blood, taken on the day of influenza vaccination. The CDR3: CASLKGQGRTNTEAFF. In nucleotides, the CDR3 is TGTGCCAGTCTCAAAGGACAGGGGCGGACCAACACTGAAGCTTTCTTT.